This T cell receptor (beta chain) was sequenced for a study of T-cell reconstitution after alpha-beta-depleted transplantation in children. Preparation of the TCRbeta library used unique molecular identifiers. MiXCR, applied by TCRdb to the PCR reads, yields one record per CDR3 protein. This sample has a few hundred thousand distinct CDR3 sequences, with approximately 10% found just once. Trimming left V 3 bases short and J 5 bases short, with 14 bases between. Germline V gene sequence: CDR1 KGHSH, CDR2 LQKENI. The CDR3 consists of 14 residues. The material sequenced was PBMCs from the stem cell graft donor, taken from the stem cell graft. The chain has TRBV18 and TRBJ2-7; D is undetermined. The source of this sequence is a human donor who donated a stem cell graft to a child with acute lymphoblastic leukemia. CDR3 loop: CASSPREKGNEQYF. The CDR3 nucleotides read TGTGCCAGCTCACCGCGAGAAAAAGGGAACGAGCAGTACTTC.